Given below is one TCR beta chain in context. Its specificity is unknown. The PCR had 60 Vbeta and 13 Jbeta primers. Sequencing was performed with immunoSEQ multiplex PCR; in TCRdb, only in-frame clones are kept and a portion is missing. The sample holds 100,000 to 150,000 clones. These data come from a study of cytomegalovirus exposure and HLA in healthy donors. General observations from the study: Rarity marked most TCR sequences, yet some public TCRs occurred in many donors.

V lost 7 bases, J lost 2 bases, and 9 bases lay in between. The CDR3 loop spans 12 amino acids. Germline V CDR1 and CDR2: SGHNT, YYREEE (reference sequence). The clonotype was recovered from a man aged 30 to 39 in good health and CMV-seronegative. This chain links TRBV5-4 with TRBJ2-5; a possible D gene is TRBD1 (6 bases). The sequenced material came from PBMCs. CDR3 sequence: CASHREQETQYF. The CDR3 DNA is TGTGCCAGCCACAGGGAACAAGAGACCCAGTACTTC.